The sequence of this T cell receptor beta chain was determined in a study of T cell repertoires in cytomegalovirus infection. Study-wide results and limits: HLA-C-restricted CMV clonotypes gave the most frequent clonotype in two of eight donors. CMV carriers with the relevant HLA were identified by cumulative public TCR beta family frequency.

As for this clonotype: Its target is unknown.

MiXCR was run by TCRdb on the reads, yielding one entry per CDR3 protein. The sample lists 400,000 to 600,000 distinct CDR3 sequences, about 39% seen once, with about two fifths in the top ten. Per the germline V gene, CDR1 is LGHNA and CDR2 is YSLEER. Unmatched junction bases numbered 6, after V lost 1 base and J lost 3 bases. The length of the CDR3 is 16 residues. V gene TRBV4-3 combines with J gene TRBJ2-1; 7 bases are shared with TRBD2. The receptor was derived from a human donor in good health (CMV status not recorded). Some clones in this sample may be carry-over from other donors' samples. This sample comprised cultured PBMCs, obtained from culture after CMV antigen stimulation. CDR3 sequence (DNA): TGCGCCAGCAGCCAAGGGGTAGCGGGCTACTACAATGAGCAGTTCTTC. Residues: CASSQGVAGYYNEQFF.